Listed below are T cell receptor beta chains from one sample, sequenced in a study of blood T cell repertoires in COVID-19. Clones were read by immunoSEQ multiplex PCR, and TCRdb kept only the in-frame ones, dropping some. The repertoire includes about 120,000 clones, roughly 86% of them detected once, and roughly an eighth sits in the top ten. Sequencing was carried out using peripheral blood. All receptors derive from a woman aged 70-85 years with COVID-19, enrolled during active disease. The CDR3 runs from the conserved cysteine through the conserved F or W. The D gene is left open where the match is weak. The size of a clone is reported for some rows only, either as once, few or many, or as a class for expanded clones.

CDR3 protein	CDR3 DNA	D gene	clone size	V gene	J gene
CASSLRTGGETGELFF	TGTGCCAGCTCACTACGGACAGGGGGTGAGACCGGGGAGCTGTTTTTT	TRBD1	.	TRBV18	TRBJ2-2
CASSLGPSAADTQYF	TGTGCCAGCAGCTTGGGGCCTAGCGCCGCCGATACGCAGTATTTT	.	.	TRBV5-4	TRBJ2-3
CATSTYTGELFF	TGTGCCACCAGCACATACACCGGGGAGCTGTTTTTT	.	.	TRBV15	TRBJ2-2
CASSQTTAANTEAFF	TGTGCCAGTAGCCAAACGACGGCGGCCAACACTGAAGCTTTCTTT	.	.	TRBV19	TRBJ1-1
CASSGGQYNEQFF	TGTGCCAGCAGTGGGGGACAGTACAATGAGCAGTTCTTC	TRBD1	once	TRBV2	TRBJ2-1
CAISGTYDRYSGNTIYF	TGTGCCATCAGTGGGACGTATGACAGGTACTCTGGAAACACCATATATTTT	.	.	TRBV10-3	TRBJ1-3
CASSRDRVMWQPQHF	TGTGCCAGCAGCAGAGACAGGGTGATGTGGCAGCCCCAGCATTTT	TRBD1	.	TRBV5-8	TRBJ1-5
CASSFTVRDTEAFF	TGTGCCAGCAGCTTTACAGTGCGTGACACTGAAGCTTTCTTT	.	once	TRBV5-4	TRBJ1-1
CASKRRGLPSGANVLTF	TGTGCCAGCAAACGAAGAGGGCTACCCTCTGGGGCCAACGTCCTGACTTTC	.	.	TRBV27	TRBJ2-6
CASTLGTGLTEAFF	TGTGCCAGCACCCTAGGGACAGGGTTGACTGAAGCTTTCTTT	TRBD1	.	TRBV2	TRBJ1-1
CAWTQDRYYGYTF	TGTGCCTGGACCCAGGACAGATACTATGGCTACACCTTC	.	.	TRBV30	TRBJ1-2
CASSLIAGQMNTEAFF	TGTGCCAGCAGTTTGATCGCTGGGCAAATGAACACTGAAGCTTTCTTT	.	once	TRBV27	TRBJ1-1
CATSGGLGNQPQHF	TGTGCCACCAGTGGAGGACTGGGCAATCAGCCCCAGCATTTT	.	.	TRBV24-1	TRBJ1-5
CASSGGGRRDTSSYEQYF	TGCGCCAGCAGCGGAGGGGGCCGCCGGGACACCTCCTCCTACGAGCAGTACTTC	.	.	TRBV5-1	TRBJ2-7
CASGKGGTSGGQGETQYF	TGCGCCAGCGGCAAAGGGGGCACTAGCGGGGGCCAGGGGGAGACCCAGTACTTC	TRBD2	.	TRBV7-8	TRBJ2-5
CASRSANYGYTF	TGCGCCAGCAGGTCAGCTAACTATGGCTACACCTTC	.	once	TRBV5-1	TRBJ1-2
CASSLGQGLGYTF	TGTGCCAGCAGTCTGGGACAGGGTCTTGGCTACACCTTC	TRBD1	once	TRBV12-3/TRBV12-4	TRBJ1-2